This TCR beta chain was documented in a study of T-cell memory formation after mild COVID-19. Study background: Across donors, TCR clusters were largely donor specific. Study findings and constraints: Unconfirmed was the SARS-CoV-2 specificity of second-wave clones that peaked on day 37. Those CD4+ clones that contracted were mainly in CM and EM (CD8+ ones in EMRA).

The CDR3 spans 14 residues. Trimming left V 0 bases short and J 6 bases short, with 14 bases between. Per germline, CDR1 GTSNPN and CDR2 SVGIG (reference sequence). This clonotype was detected only a few times. Its antigen is not known. After 5'RACE with constant-segment primers, TCR alpha and TCR beta cDNA libraries carrying sample barcodes and UMIs were obtained. TCRdb passed the 5' RACE reads through MiXCR, listing each CDR3 protein once. This sample has roughly 450,000 distinct CDR3 sequences, with about 20% found just once. The chain is built from TRBV30 and TRBJ1-1, with D possibly matching TRBD1 (5 bases). The clonotype was recovered from an adult woman who had mild COVID-19 (a few samples of this study predate the infection). Cell type and time point are not known. Sequenced sample: PBMCs or a T cell subset sorted from them (not recorded which). In DNA form, the CDR3 reads TGTGCCTGGAGTGTACTCAGAAGGGGTCCTGAAGCTTTCTTT. It specifies CAWSVLRRGPEAFF.